Following are 29 T cell receptor beta chains from one sample sequenced in a study of post-analysis software for immune sequencing data. Unique-molecular-identifier-tagged TCR beta cDNA libraries were used. TCRdb re-called the PCR reads through MiXCR, storing one row per CDR3 protein. Here the sample spans hundreds of thousands of distinct CDR3 sequences, 36% being singletons. Study-wide findings and caveats: Roughly five TRBV segments appeared more often in patients than in controls, and TRBV5-6, TRBV5-1 and TRBV20-1 were among these.

These receptors' antigens are unknown. Sequencing input: blood. These receptors all stem from a girl aged 10 to 17 with multiple sclerosis.

A word on this clonotype: A much larger clone lies a single base off, so this may be a read error. The CDR3 sequence is CASSFGASSYNKQFF. CDR3 in DNA: TGTGCCAGCAGTTTTGGAGCTAGCTCCTACAATAAGCAGTTCTTC. This rearrangement joins TRBV28 to TRBJ2-1; D possibly corresponds to TRBD2 (5 bases). The germline V gene has CDR1 MDHEN and CDR2 SYDVKM. The length of the CDR3 is 15 residues.

This clonotype was observed a single time. The genes are TRBV29-1 and TRBJ2-6; D call uncertain. Trimming stripped 4 bases from V and 4 bases from J, with 2 bases between. Germline CDR1 reads SQVTM; CDR2 reads ANQGSEA. The CDR3 has 11 amino acids. DNA of the CDR3: TGCAGCGTTGCCGGGGCCAACGTCCTGACTTTC. It specifies CSVAGANVLTF.

This clonotype appeared many times. The rearrangement uses TRBV5-1 and TRBJ1-2; D possibly corresponds to TRBD1 (5 bases). The CDR3 sequence is 14 residues long. Trimming shortened V by 4 bases and J by 4 bases, and 14 bases separated the two germline ends. Germline CDR1 SGHRS, CDR2 YFSETQ. The CDR3 loop is CASSTGDGTYGYTF. The CDR3 nucleotides read TGCGCCAGCAGCACTGGTGACGGGACCTATGGCTACACCTTC.

The rearrangement links TRBV7-3 to TRBJ2-3, with D unresolved. Trimming pared 4 bases from V and 1 base from J, leaving 9 bases between. CDR3 length equals 14 residues. Germline V gene sequence: CDR1 SGHTA, CDR2 FQGTGA. In DNA form, the CDR3 reads TGTGCCAGCAGCTCTTCCCGGGGCACAGATACGCAGTATTTT. Protein sequence: CASSSSRGTDTQYF.

On this clonotype: A read error may be the cause here, since a much bigger clone is one base away. The V call is TRBV6-2 or TRBV6-3, the J call TRBJ2-5; D is unclear. CDR1 is MNHEY and CDR2 is SVGEGT in the germline V gene. This CDR3 region has 12 residues. The CDR3 nucleotides are TGTGTCAGCAAACGGAACCAAGAGACCCAGTACTTC. Protein: CVSKRNQETQYF.

This clonotype was observed many times. The CDR3 region has the DNA TGTGCCAGCAGTGCCTCCGGGACTAGCGGGGAAGAGACCCAGTACTTC. This gives the protein CASSASGTSGEETQYF. The chain is built from TRBV6-1 and TRBJ2-5; 13 bases align to TRBD2. Trimming took 4 bases from V and 3 from J; bases not matched to a gene: 5. The CDR3 contains 16 residues. Looked up from germline, CDR1 is MNHNS and CDR2 is SASEGT.

In its sample, this clonotype was seen many times. The chain joins TRBV15 to TRBJ2-3, with TRBD1 identical over 7 bases. The V segment lost 1 base and the J segment 6 bases; nucleotides outside the gene matches: 7. The CDR3 sequence is 15 residues long. CDR1 is LNHNV and CDR2 is YYDKDF in the germline V gene (reference sequence). Here the CDR3 reads CATSRVQGTIDTQYF. The DNA for the CDR3 is TGTGCCACCAGCAGAGTACAGGGGACAATCGATACGCAGTATTTT.

This clonotype showed up just a few times. This chain joins TRBV11-3 and TRBJ2-1, with D maybe TRBD2 (5 bases). The V end was cut by 3 bases, the J end by 5 bases, with 17 bases between. Germline lookup yields CDR1 SGHNT and CDR2 YENEEA. The CDR3 sequence is 16 residues long. The CDR3 region is CASSFGRASSHNEQFF. The CDR3 DNA follows: TGTGCCAGCAGCTTTGGGCGGGCTAGCTCTCACAATGAGCAGTTCTTC. Filled out from reference TRBV11-3 and TRBJ2-1, the complete variable domain reads EAGVVQSPRYKIIEKKQPVAFWCNPISGHNTLYWYLQNLGQGPELLIRYENEEAVDDSQLPKDRFSAERLKGVDSTLKIQPAELGDSAVYLCASSFGRASSHNEQFFGPGTRLTVL.

The chain employs TRBV20-1 and TRBJ1-2, with TRBD1 matching 8 bases. V was pared by 5 bases and J by 3 bases, with 5 bases of the junction left unmatched. In germline, CDR1 is DFQATT, CDR2 SNEGSKA (reference sequence). The CDR3 consists of 13 residues. DNA of the CDR3: TGCAGTGCTGTCGGACAGGGAGACTATGGCTACACCTTC. Translation gives CSAVGQGDYGYTF.

The genes are TRBV14 and TRBJ2-3; D possibly corresponds to TRBD1 (6 bases). This CDR3 contains 19 residues. CDR1 and CDR2 (germline): SGHDN, FVKESK. The germline V and J ends were trimmed by 1 base and 1 base, with 21 bases remaining between them. CDR3 residues: CASSQATDSYPVGTDTQYF. Written as DNA, the CDR3 is TGTGCCAGCAGCCAAGCTACGGACAGTTATCCGGTCGGCACAGATACGCAGTATTTT.

This clonotype was counted ten times or more. CDR3 loop: CASSIFGGGYTF. The CDR3 DNA sequence: TGTGCCAGTAGTATATTCGGAGGAGGCTACACCTTC. The rearrangement uses TRBV19 and TRBJ1-2; no reliable D call. V gave up 2 bases and J gave up 8 bases, with 9 bases separating them. CDR3 length equals 12 residues. Germline CDR1 and CDR2: LNHDA and SQIVND (reference sequence).

This clonotype has a count of ten or more. The chain uses TRBV7-3 and TRBJ2-3; 8 bases fit TRBD1. The CDR3 contains 14 residues. Per the germline V gene, CDR1 is SGHTA and CDR2 is FQGTGA. V gave up 6 bases and J gave up 4 bases; unmatched junction bases: 6. The CDR3 sequence is CASSPGQGPDTQYF. The CDR3 DNA reads TGTGCCAGCAGTCCCGGACAGGGTCCAGATACGCAGTATTTT.

This sequence joins TRBV5-1 and TRBJ2-1, with TRBD2 identical over 9 bases. The CDR3 length is 16 residues. CDR1 SGHRS and CDR2 YFSETQ come from the germline V gene. The V segment lost 0 bases and the J segment 4 bases; nucleotides outside the gene matches: 5. The CDR3: CASSLDAGGSYNEQFF. The CDR3 nucleotides read TGCGCCAGCAGCTTGGATGCGGGAGGGAGTTACAATGAGCAGTTCTTC.

The table lists this clonotype with many counts. The chain is built from TRBV7-3 and TRBJ2-3; 7 bases match TRBD2. From germline, CDR1 is SGHTA and CDR2 FQGTGA. The CDR3 extends over 13 amino acids. Trimming took 2 bases from V and 11 from J; bases not matched to a gene: 7. This CDR3 is CASSLEALAVQYF. In nucleotides, the CDR3 is TGTGCCAGCAGCTTAGAGGCGCTAGCGGTGCAGTATTTT.

This clonotype has a count of ten or more. V is TRBV20-1 and J is TRBJ2-3, with a tentative D call TRBD2 (7 bases). The germline V and J ends were trimmed by 1 base and 5 bases, with 10 bases remaining between them. The CDR3 loop spans 13 amino acids. Germline V gene sequence: CDR1 DFQATT, CDR2 SNEGSKA (reference sequence). CDR3 loop: CSARAGGLDTQYF. The CDR3 bases are TGCAGTGCTAGAGCGGGGGGCTTAGATACGCAGTATTTT.

About this clonotype: A read error may be the cause here, since a much bigger clone is one base away. This sequence joins TRBV12-3 or TRBV12-4 and TRBJ1-5; TRBD1 matches 10 bases. V shed 6 bases, J shed 6 bases, and the junction held 5 bases outside the gene matches. CDR3 size: 14 residues. This CDR3 reads CASRPRTGGQPQHF. DNA for the CDR3: TGTGCCAGCAGGCCCCGGACAGGGGGTCAGCCCCAGCATTTT.

This clonotype appeared many times. V usage is TRBV9 and J usage is TRBJ2-5; perhaps D is TRBD1 or TRBD2 (6 bases each). V was trimmed by 0 bases and J by 4 bases, leaving 13 bases between them. The CDR3 length is 15 residues. In germline, CDR1 is SGDLS, CDR2 YYNGEE. The CDR3 bases are TGTGCCAGCAGCGTAGAGTTAGGGGGGAGAGAGACCCAGTACTTC. This translates into CASSVELGGRETQYF. The whole variable domain, filled in from reference TRBV9 and TRBJ2-5, reads DSGVTQTPKHLITATGQRVTLRCSPRSGDLSVYWYQQSLDQGLQFLIQYYNGEERAKGNILERFSAQQFPDLHSELNLSSLELGDSALYFCASSVELGGRETQYFGPGTRLLVL.

Only one count was recorded for this clonotype. The V call is TRBV7-2, the J call TRBJ1-3, with a tentative D call TRBD1 (5 bases). Germline V lookup: CDR1 SGHTA, CDR2 FQGNSA. The CDR3 covers 16 residues. Trimming cost V 2 bases and J 0 bases, with 11 bases left between them. The CDR3 is CASSLSLGPSGNTIYF. CDR3 bases: TGTGCCAGCAGCTTAAGTCTGGGGCCCTCTGGAAACACCATATATTTT.

About this clonotype itself: A much larger clone sits a single nucleotide away, making a read error possible. This chain joins TRBV6-4 and TRBJ2-1, with D possibly called TRBD1 or TRBD2 (5 bases each). The CDR3 contains 14 residues. The germline V gene has CDR1 MRHNA and CDR2 SNTAGT. CDR3 loop: CASRDSIGAHEQFF. The DNA of the CDR3 is TGTGCCAGCAGGGACTCGATAGGGGCACATGAGCAGTTCTTC.

This clonotype was counted at least ten times. This rearrangement joins TRBV2 to TRBJ1-2; 8 nucleotides align to TRBD1. Germline lookup yields CDR1 SNHLY and CDR2 FYNNEI. The CDR3 sequence is 14 residues long. With V trimmed by 4 bases and J by 5 bases, 6 bases remained unmatched. In nucleotides, the CDR3 is TGTGCCAGCAGTGGATCGACAGGGGTGTATGGCTACACCTTC. It is translated as CASSGSTGVYGYTF. The variable domain in full, with the rest retrieved from reference TRBV2 and TRBJ1-2, is EPEVTQTPSHQVTQMGQEVILRCVPISNHLYFYWYRQILGQKVEFLVSFYNNEISEKSEIFDDQFSVERPDGSNFTLKIRSTKLEDSAMYFCASSGSTGVYGYTFGSGTRLTVV.

This clonotype came up a few times. The J gene is TRBJ2-5, the V gene TRBV5-1; D may be TRBD2 (6 bases). Germline assignment: CDR1 SGHRS and CDR2 YFSETQ. CDR3 size: 16 residues. Trimming removed 4 bases at V and 1 base at J, with 17 bases between. Written as DNA, the CDR3 is TGCGCCAGCAGCCTGGAAGGAGGGTGGGGCCAAGAGACCCAGTACTTC. Translating it yields CASSLEGGWGQETQYF.

Of note for this clonotype: Being one base from a much bigger clone, this may be a read error. The CDR3 reads CASRTGPREGSTDTEYF. The CDR3 DNA reads TGTGCCAGCAGGACAGGGCCCCGGGAGGGCAGCACAGATACGGAGTATTTT. J is TRBJ2-3 and V is TRBV12-3 or TRBV12-4; perhaps TRBD2 as D (8 bases). The CDR3 has 17 amino acids.

The J gene is TRBJ2-5, the V gene TRBV6-2 or TRBV6-3; TRBD2 aligns across 12 bases. CDR3 length equals 16 residues. V was pared by 6 bases and J by 11 bases, with 16 bases of the junction left unmatched. From germline, CDR1 is MNHEY and CDR2 SVGEGT. CDR3 region: CASRQTGLAGGNEQYF. As DNA, the CDR3 is TGTGCCAGCAGGCAAACGGGGCTAGCGGGGGGGAATGAGCAGTACTTC.

Of note for this clonotype: This could be a read error, since a much larger clone is one nucleotide away. The V gene is TRBV13, the J gene TRBJ1-2, with 12 bases fitting TRBD1. V lost 4 bases and J lost 5; bases outside the gene matches: 5. The germline V gene encodes CDR1 PRHDT and CDR2 FYEKMQ (reference sequence). The CDR3 consists of 15 residues. CDR3 sequence: CASSSGQGAWYGYTF. CDR3 DNA sequence: TGTGCCAGCAGCTCGGGACAGGGGGCCTGGTATGGCTACACCTTC.

This clonotype was recorded many times. This sequence joins TRBV7-2 and TRBJ2-5, with D unclear. This CDR3 has 13 amino acids. The V and J ends lost 3 bases and 2 bases respectively, with 7 bases between them. The V gene's germline CDR1 is SGHTA and CDR2 FQGNSA. This CDR3 is CASSFFGQETQYF. CDR3 bases: TGTGCCAGCAGCTTTTTCGGGCAAGAGACCCAGTACTTC.

Ten or more counts support this clonotype. The V gene is TRBV5-5, the J gene TRBJ2-5, with D tentatively TRBD1 (6 bases). Germline CDR1 SGHKS, CDR2 YYEKEE (reference sequence). This CDR3 has 13 residues. Trimming stripped 6 bases from V and 4 bases from J, with 13 bases between. CDR3 in amino acids: CASNLGGVETQYF. CDR3 DNA sequence: TGTGCCAGCAACCTAGGGGGTGTAGAGACCCAGTACTTC.

Ten or more counts support this clonotype. The J gene is TRBJ2-3, the V gene TRBV20-1, with D perhaps TRBD1 (6 bases). Trimming stripped 0 bases from V and 3 bases from J, with 13 bases between. This CDR3 comprises 15 residues. Germline V gene data show CDR1 as DFQATT and CDR2 as SNEGSKA (reference sequence). This CDR3 is CSARESQGQTDTQYF. In nucleotides, the CDR3 is TGCAGTGCTAGAGAATCACAGGGTCAAACAGATACGCAGTATTTT.

At least ten counts were recorded for this clonotype. The rearrangement joins TRBV5-1 to TRBJ2-1; no reliable D call. CDR1 and CDR2 from the germline V gene are SGHRS and YFSETQ. The V end was cut by 1 base, the J end by 6 bases, with 11 bases between. The CDR3 has 14 amino acids. CDR3 coding DNA: TGCGCCAGCAGCTTGCAGACTTTCGCCAATGAGCAGTTCTTC. It specifies CASSLQTFANEQFF.

This clonotype came up a few times. V usage is TRBV6-1 and J usage is TRBJ2-1, with TRBD1 as a possible D gene (5 bases). CDR1 and CDR2 from the germline V gene are MNHNS and SASEGT. V lost 1 base, J lost 4 bases, and 5 bases lay in between. This CDR3 region has 13 residues. The CDR3 region is CASSEGQYNEQFF. The CDR3 nucleotides read TGTGCCAGCAGTGAAGGACAGTACAATGAGCAGTTCTTC.